This T cell receptor beta chain was obtained from a study of T-cell reconstitution after alpha-beta-depleted transplantation in children (dated by TCRdb to the mid-2010s). Context from the whole study: Using TCR repertoire profiling, the study quantitatively followed how T-cell immune reconstitution unfolded in children after TCRalphabeta/CD19-depleted allogeneic hematopoietic cell transplantation.

Library preparation used PCR. The listed sequencing device is Illumina HiSeq 2500. TCR libraries were prepared with molecular barcoding, using unique molecular identifiers to normalize TCRbeta repertoire quantification. TCRdb trimmed the raw reads at Q25, called clones with MiXCR and kept productive beta chains. Rows are unified per CDR3 protein, each entry keeping the most common DNA and genes. Across this sample there are around 600,000 distinct CDR3 sequences, with approximately 10% seen only once. The leading ten clones occupy less than 5% of the sample. The table lists this clonotype with a few counts. Its specific antigen is unknown. No much larger clone is present one base from it, and per-base qualities are unavailable. Taken from the germline V gene, the CDR1 and CDR2 loops are SGHTA and FQGNSA. The CDR3 goes from the cysteine to the phenylalanine over 15 residues. CDR3 DNA is the only sequence kept; it has 45 bases, read in frame from the first base. Trimming takes 3 bases from V and 6 bases from J, and the germline ends sit 15 bases apart.

This receptor chain uses TRBV7-2 and TRBJ2-1; the best D guess is TRBD2, with 5 bases matching. This specimen was PBMCs from the stem cell graft donor, taken from the stem cell graft. The TCR originated in a human donor who donated a stem cell graft to a child with acute myeloid leukemia. In nucleotide form, the sequence is TGTGCCAGCAGCTTCGTGACTATAGCACGCAATGAGCAGTTCTTC. It is translated as CASSFVTIARNEQFF.